This passage covers 27 T cell receptor beta chains from one sample sequenced in a study of cytomegalovirus exposure and HLA in healthy donors. Only in-frame clones appear in the TCRdb table, and some are missing; sequencing was by immunoSEQ multiplex PCR. This repertoire shows about 200,000 clones, almost 90% found once; its top ten account for 2.5% to 3.5%. What was sequenced was PBMCs. Receptor source: a woman in her late teens or twenties in good health and CMV-seronegative.

The J gene is TRBJ2-5, the V gene TRBV10-3; 7 bases are shared with TRBD1. J lost 3 bases, V lost 4 bases, and 5 bases had no gene match. The CDR3 contains 14 residues. CDR1 is ENHRY and CDR2 is SYGVKD in the germline V gene. The CDR3 reads CAISGWDSKETQYF. As DNA, the CDR3 is TGTGCCATCAGTGGCTGGGACAGCAAAGAGACCCAGTACTTC.

Remarks on this clone: This specimen includes other DNA sequences encoding the same CDR3. The chain employs TRBV27 and TRBJ1-2; D may be TRBD1 (5 bases). Germline loops: CDR1 MNHEY, CDR2 SMNVEV (reference sequence). This CDR3 has 13 residues. V was shortened by 3 bases and J by 2 bases, with 7 bases between the two germline ends. The CDR3, as DNA: TGTGCCAGCAGTTTGACAGAGAACTATGGCTACACCTTC. It encodes CASSLTENYGYTF.

This clone has more than one count but fewer than ten. This chain connects TRBV28 to TRBJ1-5; D ambiguous. The V end was cut by 6 bases, the J end by 0 bases, with 12 bases between. CDR1 and CDR2 (germline): MDHEN, SYDVKM. The CDR3 loop spans 15 amino acids. CDR3 DNA: TGTGCCAGCAGATCCCATGCAGATAGCAATCAGCCCCAGCATTTT. Translating gives CASRSHADSNQPQHF.

A single count supports this clone. The chain is built from TRBV27 and TRBJ2-1; 12 nucleotides match TRBD2. Germline CDR1 MNHEY, CDR2 SMNVEV (reference sequence). The CDR3 length is 16 residues. Losses at the gene ends were 3 bases for V and 7 bases for J; bases not matched to a gene: 7. The CDR3 region is CASSFPPGLAGNEQFF. The CDR3 DNA is TGTGCCAGCAGTTTCCCCCCCGGACTAGCGGGGAATGAGCAGTTCTTC.

This clone has only a few counts. V and J are TRBV27 and TRBJ1-2; no reliable D call. The germline CDR1 and CDR2 sequences are MNHEY and SMNVEV (reference sequence). The CDR3 is 14 amino acids. Trimming took 0 bases from V and 2 from J, leaving 7 bases between them. CDR3 DNA: TGTGCCAGCAGTTTATCGGGAGCGAACTATGGCTACACCTTC. It yields the protein CASSLSGANYGYTF.

The V gene is TRBV5-4, the J gene TRBJ2-1; D call uncertain. CDR1 and CDR2 (germline): SGHNT, YYREEE (reference sequence). CDR3 length: 12 residues. The V gene lost 1 base and the J gene lost 6 bases, with 5 bases spanning the gap. This CDR3 reads CASSLISNEQFF. As DNA, the CDR3 is TGTGCCAGCAGCTTGATTAGCAATGAGCAGTTCTTC.

This sequence joins TRBV7-8 and TRBJ2-1, with 9 nucleotides matching TRBD1. The CDR3 consists of 17 residues. After removal of 1 base from V and 5 bases from J, the junction contained 9 bases not matched to a gene. The V gene's germline CDR1 is SGHVS and CDR2 FQNEAQ. The CDR3 DNA is TGTGCCAGCAGCTTAGGATACAGGGGGCGCAGCCACAATGAGCAGTTCTTC. This translates into CASSLGYRGRSHNEQFF.

This chain connects TRBV7-2 to TRBJ1-1, with D hard to call. V was trimmed by 3 bases and J by 7 bases, leaving 6 bases between them. Looked up from germline, CDR1 is SGHTA and CDR2 is FQGNSA. This CDR3 region has 11 residues. CDR3 nucleotide sequence: TGTGCCAGCAGCTTCAGTTTTGAAGCTTTCTTT. It encodes CASSFSFEAFF.

The chain uses TRBV4-3 and TRBJ2-7, with TRBD2 matching over 9 bases. The CDR3 contains 16 residues. V trimming: 0 bases; J trimming: 3 bases; junction bases outside the gene matches: 6. Looked up from germline, CDR1 is LGHNA and CDR2 is YSLEER. CDR3 DNA: TGCGCCAGCAGCCAAGATAGAAGCGGGAGGAACTACGAGCAGTACTTC. It translates to CASSQDRSGRNYEQYF.

This chain connects TRBV27 to TRBJ2-7, with a weak D call TRBD1 (5 bases). The germline V gene encodes CDR1 MNHEY and CDR2 SMNVEV (reference sequence). CDR3 size: 14 residues. V gave up 2 bases and J gave up 3 bases, with 11 bases separating them. The CDR3 DNA reads TGTGCCAGCAGTTTAGTTGGGGCAGACTACGAGCAGTACTTC. Amino acids: CASSLVGADYEQYF.

The chain is built from TRBV6-5 and TRBJ1-2; D is perhaps TRBD1 (5 bases). Trimming removed 8 bases from V and 2 bases from J, with 12 bases in between. Germline loops: CDR1 MNHEY, CDR2 SVGAGI. This CDR3 is 13 amino acids long. For the CDR3, the DNA is TGTGCCAGCCGTCGGGGGATGAACTATGGCTACACCTTC. Translation: CASRRGMNYGYTF.

This chain uses TRBV6-5 with TRBJ1-2, with D perhaps TRBD1 (5 bases). Per the germline V gene, CDR1 is MNHEY and CDR2 is SVGAGI. This CDR3 is 12 amino acids long. Trimming cost V 6 bases and J 5 bases, with 10 bases left between them. CDR3 amino acids: CASRGGGYGYTF. The CDR3 DNA is TGTGCCAGCAGGGGGGGAGGTTATGGCTACACCTTC.

This rearrangement joins TRBV6-5 to TRBJ2-7, with D possibly being TRBD2 (6 bases). This CDR3 has 15 residues. Trimming shortened V by 0 bases and J by 7 bases, and 16 bases separated the two germline ends. Germline lookup yields CDR1 MNHEY and CDR2 SVGAGI. CDR3: CASSYSSVGGREQYF. CDR3 nucleotide sequence: TGTGCCAGCAGTTACTCGTCGGTGGGAGGTCGGGAGCAGTACTTC.

The V gene is TRBV28, the J gene TRBJ2-3, with 9 bases aligning to TRBD2. The CDR3 loop spans 14 amino acids. V was pared by 6 bases and J by 9 bases, with 10 bases of the junction left unmatched. Germline loops: CDR1 MDHEN, CDR2 SYDVKM. The CDR3 here is CASRKVAGVNTQYF. The DNA for the CDR3 is TGTGCCAGCAGAAAGGTAGCGGGAGTTAACACGCAGTATTTT.

The V call is TRBV5-4, the J call TRBJ2-2, with TRBD1 identical over 7 bases. Germline-derived CDR1 and CDR2 are SGHNT and YYREEE (reference sequence). V shed 4 bases and J 2 bases; nucleotides not matched to a gene: 8. The length of the CDR3 is 16 residues. The CDR3 coding sequence is TGTGCCAGCAGCGTACCGGGACAGATCAACACCGGGGAGCTGTTTTTT. Translated: CASSVPGQINTGELFF.

Of note for this clone: One end of the junction does not line up with germline, which may come from a read error. The V and J genes are TRBV7-7 and TRBJ2-5; the D gene is possibly TRBD1 (5 bases). This CDR3 is 15 amino acids long. Germline V CDR1 and CDR2: SSHAT, FNYEAQ (reference sequence). The CDR3, as DNA: TGTGCTAGCAGCCTCGTAGGGGCCGCGCAAGAGACCCAGTACTTC. It encodes CASSLVGAAQETQYF.

J is TRBJ2-5 and V is TRBV7-4; TRBD2 matches at 10 bases. V was clipped by 4 bases and J by 3 bases; unmatched bases: 8. This CDR3 spans 16 amino acids. CDR1 is SGHVT, CDR2 SQSDAQ, per germline. The CDR3, as DNA: TGTGCCAGCAGCTGGGGGGGACTAGCGTATAAAGAGACCCAGTACTTC. Its translation is CASSWGGLAYKETQYF.

Here the CDR3 reads CASSQDTGGYNEQFF. The CDR3 coding sequence is TGCGCCAGCAGCCAAGATACGGGGGGCTACAATGAGCAGTTCTTC. The chain recombines TRBV4-3 with TRBJ2-1, with 7 nucleotides matching TRBD2. Germline assignment: CDR1 LGHNA and CDR2 YSLEER. The CDR3 spans 15 residues. V dropped 0 bases and J dropped 3; count of bases not matched to a gene: 2.

The rearrangement uses TRBV5-8 and TRBJ2-7; D perhaps matches TRBD2 (6 bases). Germline V CDR1 and CDR2: SGHTS, YDEGEE. V lost 0 bases and J lost 4, with 14 bases in between. This CDR3 has 15 amino acids. The CDR3: CASSLGRARPYEQYF. Here the CDR3 DNA reads TGTGCCAGCAGCTTGGGGAGGGCCCGACCGTACGAGCAGTACTTC. Full variable domain (missing parts from reference TRBV5-8 and TRBJ2-7): EAGVTQSPTHLIKTRGQQATLRCSPISGHTSVYWYQQALGLGLQFLLWYDEGEERNRGNFPPRFSGRQFPNYSSELNVNALELEDSALYLCASSLGRARPYEQYFGPGTRLTVT.

V and J are TRBV11-1 and TRBJ2-5; 13 bases line up with TRBD2. Germline CDR1 is SGHAT and CDR2 is FQDESV (reference sequence). This CDR3 is built from 16 residues. V shed 4 bases and J 6 bases; nucleotides not matched to a gene: 8. DNA for the CDR3: TGTGCCAGCAGCTCTATGACTAGCGGGAGGTCGAAGACCCAGTACTTC. Protein sequence: CASSSMTSGRSKTQYF.

The chain has TRBV30 and TRBJ1-4; D unresolved. The V end lost 0 bases, the J end lost 12 bases, and 14 bases lay between the germline ends. Germline CDR1 GTSNPN, CDR2 SVGIG (reference sequence). The CDR3 totals 13 residues. CDR3 loop: CAWSVYPVLELFF. The CDR3 DNA sequence: TGTGCCTGGAGTGTATACCCAGTCCTCGAACTGTTTTTT.

This clone was found a few times. This sequence joins TRBV10-3 and TRBJ1-2; tentatively, D is TRBD1 (5 bases). The CDR3 is 12 amino acids. The ends were cut back, 8 bases at V and 5 bases at J, with 12 bases in the middle. Per the germline V gene, CDR1 is ENHRY and CDR2 is SYGVKD. CDR3 DNA sequence: TGTGCCATCTCGGGGGGACGATATGGCTACACCTTC. This sequence encodes CAISGGRYGYTF.

The chain uses TRBV27 and TRBJ2-3, with a weak D call TRBD2 (5 bases). The germline CDR1 and CDR2 sequences are MNHEY and SMNVEV (reference sequence). This CDR3 comprises 15 residues. Trimming stripped 3 bases from V and 7 bases from J, with 17 bases between. In DNA form, the CDR3 reads TGTGCCAGCAGTTTCGGCCGGGATAAGCTCCATACGCAGTATTTT. As protein: CASSFGRDKLHTQYF.

The chain joins TRBV7-9 to TRBJ1-2; TRBD1 aligns across 8 bases. Per the germline V gene, CDR1 is SEHNR and CDR2 is FQNEAQ (reference sequence). J was trimmed by 8 bases and V by 5 bases; bases with no gene match: 4. The CDR3 sequence is 12 residues long. The CDR3 region is CASSPQGAGYTF. CDR3 DNA sequence: TGTGCCAGCAGCCCCCAGGGGGCCGGCTACACCTTC.

This rearrangement joins TRBV2 to TRBJ2-1; D may be TRBD2 (5 bases). Germline CDR1 reads SNHLY; CDR2 reads FYNNEI. The CDR3 sequence is 14 residues long. The ends were cut back, 7 bases at V and 4 bases at J, with 14 bases in the middle. The CDR3 loop reads CASTSLVSYNEQFF. The CDR3 DNA reads TGTGCCAGCACTTCACTAGTGAGTTACAATGAGCAGTTCTTC.

The gene calls are TRBV28 and TRBJ1-5; no definite D call. Germline V gene data show CDR1 as MDHEN and CDR2 as SYDVKM. CDR3 length: 13 residues. Deletions cut 3 bases from V and 8 bases from J, with 11 bases between. CDR3 DNA sequence: TGTGCCAGCAGTTTTTTTTCCGGAGAGCCCCAGCATTTT. The encoded protein is CASSFFSGEPQHF.

V gene TRBV7-6 combines with J gene TRBJ2-3; 13 positions match TRBD2. The V and J ends lost 5 bases and 8 bases, in that order; junction bases with no gene match: 7. This CDR3 contains 15 residues. Germline-derived CDR1 and CDR2 are SGHVS and FNYEAQ. CDR3 residues: CASSRGLAGRGTQYF. CDR3 sequence (DNA): TGTGCCAGCAGCAGGGGACTAGCGGGGAGGGGTACGCAGTATTTT. Full variable domain (outside the CDR3, taken from reference TRBV7-6 and TRBJ2-3): GAGVSQSPRYKVTKRGQDVALRCDPISGHVSLYWYRQALGQGPEFLTYFNYEAQQDKSGLPNDRFSAERPEGSISTLTIQRTEQRDSAMYRCASSRGLAGRGTQYFGPGTRLTVL.